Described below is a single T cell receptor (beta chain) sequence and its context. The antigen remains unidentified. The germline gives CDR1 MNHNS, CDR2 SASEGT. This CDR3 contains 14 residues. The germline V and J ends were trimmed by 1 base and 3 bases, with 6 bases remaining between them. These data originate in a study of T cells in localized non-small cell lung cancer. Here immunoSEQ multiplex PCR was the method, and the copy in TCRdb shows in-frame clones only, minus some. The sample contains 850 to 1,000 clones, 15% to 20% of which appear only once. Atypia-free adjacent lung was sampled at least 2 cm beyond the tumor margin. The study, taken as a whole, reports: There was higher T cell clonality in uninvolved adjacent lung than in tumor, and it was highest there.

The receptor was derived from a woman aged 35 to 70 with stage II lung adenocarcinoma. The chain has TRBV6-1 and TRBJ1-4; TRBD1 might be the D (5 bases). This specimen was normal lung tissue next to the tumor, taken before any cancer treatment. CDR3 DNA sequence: TGTGCCAGCAGTGAAGGGGGGGCTAATGAAAAACTGTTTTTT. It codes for CASSEGGANEKLFF.